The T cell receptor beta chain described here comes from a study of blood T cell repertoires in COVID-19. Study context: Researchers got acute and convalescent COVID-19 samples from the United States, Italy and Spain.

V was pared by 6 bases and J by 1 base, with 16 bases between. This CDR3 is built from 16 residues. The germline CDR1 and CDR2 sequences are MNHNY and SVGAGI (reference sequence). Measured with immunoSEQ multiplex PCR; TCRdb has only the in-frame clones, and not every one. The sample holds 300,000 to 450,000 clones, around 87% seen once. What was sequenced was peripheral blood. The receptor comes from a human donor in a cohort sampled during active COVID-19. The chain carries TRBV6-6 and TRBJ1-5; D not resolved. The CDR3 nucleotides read TGTGCCAGCAGCTATGGTTCCCCCGGGAGCAATCAGCCCCAGCATTTT. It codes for CASSYGSPGSNQPQHF.